Listed here are 26 T cell receptor beta chains from one sample, sequenced in a study of CD4 T cells in relation to SARS-CoV-2 and coronaviruses. Before the COVID-19 pandemic, during about 2010-2019, CD4+ T cells were taken from unexposed donors. The cells were cultured for about ten days before CD4+ T cells were isolated. Assay used: immunoSEQ multiplex PCR; TCRdb lists only in-frame clones, some missing. The sample has 25,000 to 30,000 clones, over 70% seen once. What these receptors recognize is not known. The sample taken for sequencing was CD4+ T cells from PBMCs, cultured in vitro. These receptors all stem from a human donor in good health.

This sequence joins TRBV5-6 and TRBJ2-7; unclear D gene. The CDR3 runs 11 residues. Trimming took 4 bases from V and 6 from J, leaving 8 bases between them. From germline, CDR1 is SGHDT and CDR2 YYEEEE. The CDR3 sequence is CASSHEAEQYF. The CDR3 DNA sequence: TGTGCCAGCAGCCACGAGGCCGAGCAGTACTTC.

This sequence joins TRBV19 and TRBJ2-5; no firm D call. V dropped 2 bases and J dropped 2 bases, with 9 bases sitting between them. The CDR3 totals 14 residues. In germline, CDR1 is LNHDA, CDR2 SQIVND (reference sequence). CDR3 region: CASSIMASQETQYF. The CDR3 region has the DNA TGTGCCAGTAGTATAATGGCTTCTCAAGAGACCCAGTACTTC.

This clone was seen just once. The genes are TRBV7-2 and TRBJ1-2; the match to TRBD1 covers 12 bases. CDR3 length: 14 amino acids. CDR1 SGHTA and CDR2 FQGNSA come from the germline V gene. J lost 5 bases, V lost 5 bases, and 3 bases had no gene match. Here the CDR3 reads CASSGTGGLYGYTF. In DNA form, the CDR3 reads TGTGCCAGCAGCGGGACAGGGGGCTTGTATGGCTACACCTTC.

Only one count was recorded for this clone. The chain uses TRBV7-9 and TRBJ2-5, with D maybe TRBD2 (6 bases). From germline, CDR1 is SEHNR and CDR2 FQNEAQ (reference sequence). The CDR3 length is 16 residues. With 0 bases removed from V and 5 bases from J, the gap between germline ends came to 16 bases. The DNA of the CDR3 is TGTGCCAGCAGCTTAGCGGTAACGGGAGTAAGTGAGACCCAGTACTTC. Residues: CASSLAVTGVSETQYF.

This sequence joins TRBV7-9 and TRBJ2-1; D might be TRBD2 (6 bases). Germline V gene lookup returns CDR1 SEHNR and CDR2 FQNEAQ (reference sequence). The CDR3 consists of 14 residues. Deletions cut 2 bases from V and 13 bases from J, with 18 bases between. The CDR3 here is CASSLPGLRGSQFF. The CDR3 region has the DNA TGTGCCAGCAGCTTACCGGGACTCCGCGGCTCCCAGTTCTTC.

The rearrangement joins TRBV7-8 to TRBJ2-1, with D perhaps TRBD1 (6 bases). V was trimmed by 0 bases and J by 5 bases, leaving 11 bases between them. Germline V gene data show CDR1 as SGHVS and CDR2 as FQNEAQ. The CDR3 loop spans 15 amino acids. This CDR3 is CASSLAQGIHNEQFF. The CDR3 bases are TGTGCCAGCAGCTTAGCCCAGGGGATACACAATGAGCAGTTCTTC.

This rearrangement joins TRBV4-1 to TRBJ2-3, with D possibly being TRBD1 or TRBD2 (5 bases each). The CDR3 is 13 residues long. V lost 2 bases and J 3 bases, leaving 6 bases between the germline ends. In germline, CDR1 is MGHRA, CDR2 YSYEKL. The CDR3 coding sequence is TGCGCCAGCAGCCAATGGGGGACAGATACGCAGTATTTT. It specifies CASSQWGTDTQYF.

J is TRBJ2-3 and V is TRBV29-1, with 15 nucleotides matching TRBD2. CDR3 length: 15 amino acids. Germline CDR1 is SQVTM and CDR2 is ANQGSEA. The V segment lost 3 bases and the J segment 5 bases; nucleotides outside the gene matches: 3. CDR3 bases: TGCAGCGTTGAGGGACTAGCGGGAGGATTAGATACGCAGTATTTT. Translation: CSVEGLAGGLDTQYF.

This chain connects TRBV5-1 to TRBJ2-3; D gene unclear. The CDR3 is 13 residues long. Trimming removed 0 bases at V and 2 bases at J, with 4 bases between. The germline CDR1 and CDR2 sequences are SGHRS and YFSETQ. Written as DNA, the CDR3 is TGCGCCAGCAGCTTGGACAACACAGATACGCAGTATTTT. The encoded protein is CASSLDNTDTQYF.

The chain links TRBV2 to TRBJ1-2, with D possibly matching TRBD1 (5 bases). The CDR3 covers 12 residues. Germline lookup yields CDR1 SNHLY and CDR2 FYNNEI. The V and J ends lost 6 bases and 6 bases respectively, with 11 bases between them. The CDR3 bases are TGTGCCAGCAGCTCTGACAGTGATGGCTACACCTTC. It yields the protein CASSSDSDGYTF. Full variable domain (outside the CDR3, taken from reference TRBV2 and TRBJ1-2): EPEVTQTPSHQVTQMGQEVILRCVPISNHLYFYWYRQILGQKVEFLVSFYNNEISEKSEIFDDQFSVERPDGSNFTLKIRSTKLEDSAMYFCASSSDSDGYTFGSGTRLTVV.

In this sample, this clone turned up once. V usage is TRBV2 and J usage is TRBJ1-5, with 7 bases matching TRBD1. CDR3 length: 16 residues. CDR1 SNHLY and CDR2 FYNNEI come from the germline V gene. V was clipped by 4 bases and J by 1 base; unmatched bases: 7. The CDR3 spells CASSGGTVRSNQPQHF. DNA of the CDR3: TGTGCCAGCAGTGGGGGGACAGTGAGAAGCAATCAGCCCCAGCATTTT.

A single count supports this clone. The chain has TRBV18 and TRBJ1-5, with a weak D call TRBD1 (5 bases). The CDR3 length is 16 residues. V lost 2 bases and J 1 base, leaving 12 bases between the germline ends. Per germline, CDR1 KGHSH and CDR2 LQKENI. CDR3 DNA sequence: TGTGCCAGCTCACCATTTGAGGGGAGAAGCAATCAGCCCCAGCATTTT. It codes for CASSPFEGRSNQPQHF.

The chain carries TRBV18 and TRBJ1-5, with 11 positions matching TRBD1. This CDR3 has 17 residues. Germline V lookup: CDR1 KGHSH, CDR2 LQKENI. V was clipped by 2 bases and J by 0 bases; unmatched bases: 3. CDR3 DNA sequence: TGTGCCAGCTCACCAGTGGGACAGGGGGGTAGCAATCAGCCCCAGCATTTT. It is translated as CASSPVGQGGSNQPQHF.

V is TRBV11-2 and J is TRBJ1-5; TRBD1 might be the D (6 bases). The germline V and J ends were trimmed by 0 bases and 5 bases, with 8 bases remaining between them. The CDR3 is 14 amino acids. Germline CDR1 is SGHAT and CDR2 is FQNNGV. In DNA, the CDR3 is TGTGCCAGCAGCTTAGAACCAGGGGATCAGCCCCAGCATTTT. The encoded protein is CASSLEPGDQPQHF.

The V call is TRBV4-3, the J call TRBJ1-2, with D perhaps matching TRBD1 (5 bases). Trimming cost V 0 bases and J 5 bases, with 13 bases left between them. The CDR3 is 15 residues long. Germline V gene sequence: CDR1 LGHNA, CDR2 YSLEER. For the CDR3, the DNA is TGCGCCAGCAGCCAAGATTTGGGACGACGATATGGCTACACCTTC. Its protein is CASSQDLGRRYGYTF.

This chain connects TRBV7-2 to TRBJ2-1; 7 bases align to TRBD2. V shed 3 bases and J 4 bases; nucleotides not matched to a gene: 6. Per the germline V gene, CDR1 is SGHTA and CDR2 is FQGNSA. This CDR3 is 15 amino acids long. The chain's CDR3 is CASSFSGGSYNEQFF. The CDR3 DNA reads TGTGCCAGCAGCTTCTCGGGCGGGAGTTACAATGAGCAGTTCTTC.

The gene calls are TRBV5-8 and TRBJ2-5; D remains ambiguous. Germline-derived CDR1 and CDR2 are SGHTS and YDEGEE. V lost 1 base and J 0 bases, leaving 4 bases between the germline ends. This CDR3 is 13 amino acids long. CDR3 bases: TGTGCCAGCAGCTTGTCGAACCAAGAGACCCAGTACTTC. Its protein is CASSLSNQETQYF.

This chain uses TRBV9 with TRBJ2-1, with 8 bases that match TRBD2. Per the germline V gene, CDR1 is SGDLS and CDR2 is YYNGEE. The length of the CDR3 is 16 residues. Unmatched junction bases numbered 12, after V lost 4 bases and J lost 6 bases. The CDR3 sequence is CASSPQGLGSFNEQFF. CDR3 sequence (DNA): TGTGCCAGCAGCCCCCAGGGACTAGGTTCGTTCAATGAGCAGTTCTTC.

The genes are TRBV19 and TRBJ1-5; 9 bases match TRBD1. The CDR3 covers 15 residues. With 7 bases clipped from V and 1 base from J, the junction kept 5 bases outside the gene matches. Germline V gene data show CDR1 as LNHDA and CDR2 as SQIVND (reference sequence). The DNA of the CDR3 is TGTGCCAGTACCAGACAGGGGGAAAGCAATCAGCCCCAGCATTTT. Encoded protein: CASTRQGESNQPQHF.

The genes are TRBV11-2 and TRBJ1-1, with TRBD1 matching 7 bases. The CDR3 spans 17 residues. V dropped 5 bases and J dropped 0; count of bases not matched to a gene: 12. Per germline, CDR1 SGHAT and CDR2 FQNNGV. The CDR3 loop reads CASSTVLRDSLNTEAFF. The CDR3 DNA is TGTGCCAGCAGCACCGTACTCCGGGACAGCCTGAACACTGAAGCTTTCTTT.

The chain uses TRBV6-5 and TRBJ1-4, with D uncertain. Looked up from germline, CDR1 is MNHEY and CDR2 is SVGAGI. The CDR3 covers 13 residues. V gave up 11 bases and J gave up 5 bases, with 15 bases separating them. CDR3 protein: CAFLRRENEKLFF. The CDR3 nucleotides read TGTGCCTTCCTCCGACGGGAAAATGAAAAACTGTTTTTT.

This sequence joins TRBV14 and TRBJ1-1, with unresolved D. This CDR3 has 12 residues. Trimming cost V 1 base and J 13 bases, with 13 bases left between them. Germline lookup yields CDR1 SGHDN and CDR2 FVKESK. The CDR3 nucleotides are TGTGCCAGCAGCCAAGGAGATGGAGGTATTTTCTTT. Translation gives CASSQGDGGIFF.

The sample holds a few counts of this clone. CDR3 protein: CAISDPRRGDGYTF. CDR3 DNA: TGTGCCATCAGTGATCCGAGGAGGGGGGATGGCTACACCTTC. The V gene is TRBV10-3, the J gene TRBJ1-2; tentatively, D is TRBD1 (6 bases). The length of the CDR3 is 14 residues. V was cut by 3 bases and J by 6 bases, with 14 bases left in between. Germline V CDR1 and CDR2: ENHRY, SYGVKD.

This clone was seen more than once but under ten times. The chain joins TRBV18 to TRBJ1-2, with 7 bases identical to TRBD1. V trimming: 2 bases; J trimming: 3 bases; junction bases outside the gene matches: 12. This CDR3 has 17 residues. Germline V lookup: CDR1 KGHSH, CDR2 LQKENI. The CDR3 nucleotides are TGTGCCAGCTCACCAGATGCCGGGACAGACCGATACTATGGCTACACCTTC. Translation gives CASSPDAGTDRYYGYTF.

The chain is built from TRBV5-8 and TRBJ2-5; 10 bases agree with TRBD2. Germline CDR1 SGHTS, CDR2 YDEGEE. The CDR3 extends over 17 amino acids. V was pared by 0 bases and J by 2 bases, with 7 bases of the junction left unmatched. For the CDR3, the DNA is TGTGCCAGCAGCTTGGGGAGCGGGGGGGCCTCTCAAGAGACCCAGTACTTC. Translating gives CASSLGSGGASQETQYF.

The J gene is TRBJ1-5, the V gene TRBV6-1; D call uncertain. CDR1 is MNHNS, CDR2 SASEGT, per germline. Trimming pared 1 base from V and 6 bases from J, leaving 4 bases between. CDR3 length equals 12 residues. The CDR3 DNA sequence: TGTGCCAGCAGTGAAGGGTTTCAGCCCCAGCATTTT. Protein: CASSEGFQPQHF.